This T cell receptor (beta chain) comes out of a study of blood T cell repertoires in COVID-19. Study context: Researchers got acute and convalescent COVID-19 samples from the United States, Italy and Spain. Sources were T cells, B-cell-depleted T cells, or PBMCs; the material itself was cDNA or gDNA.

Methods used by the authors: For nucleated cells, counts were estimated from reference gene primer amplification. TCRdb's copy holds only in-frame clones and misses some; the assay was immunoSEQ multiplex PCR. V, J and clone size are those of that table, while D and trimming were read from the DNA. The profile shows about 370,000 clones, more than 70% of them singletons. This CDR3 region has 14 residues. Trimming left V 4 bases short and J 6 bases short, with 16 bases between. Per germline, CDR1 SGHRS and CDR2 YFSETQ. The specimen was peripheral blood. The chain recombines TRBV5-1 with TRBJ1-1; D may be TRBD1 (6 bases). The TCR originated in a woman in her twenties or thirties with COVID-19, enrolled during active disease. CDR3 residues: CASSPTSDRSEAFF. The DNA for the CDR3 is TGCGCCAGCAGCCCAACATCAGACAGGTCTGAAGCTTTCTTT.